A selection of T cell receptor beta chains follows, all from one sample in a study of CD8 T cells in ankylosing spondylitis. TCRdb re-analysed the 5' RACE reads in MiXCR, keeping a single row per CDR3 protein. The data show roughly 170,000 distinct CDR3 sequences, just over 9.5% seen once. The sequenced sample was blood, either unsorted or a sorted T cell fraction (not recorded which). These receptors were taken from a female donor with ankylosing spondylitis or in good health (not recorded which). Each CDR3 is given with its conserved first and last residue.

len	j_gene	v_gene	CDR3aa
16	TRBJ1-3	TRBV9	CASSESGQGFSNTIYF
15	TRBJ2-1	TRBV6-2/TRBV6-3	CASSYPRGRYNEQFF
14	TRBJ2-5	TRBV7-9	CASSQALAEETQYF
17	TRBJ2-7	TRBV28	CASSFSYEGTETYEQYF
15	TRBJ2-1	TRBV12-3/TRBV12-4	CASSPGLFSYNEQFF
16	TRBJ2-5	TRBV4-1	CASSQDAGAYGETQYF
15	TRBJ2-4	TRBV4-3	CASSQVVDILNIQYF
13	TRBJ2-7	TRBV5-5	CAMSGGLPYEQYF
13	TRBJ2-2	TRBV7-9	CASLIGGDWELFF
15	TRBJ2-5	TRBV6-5	CASSYQGQGIETQYF
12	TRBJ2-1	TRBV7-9	CASSPLGNEQFF
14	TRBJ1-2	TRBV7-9	CASSLGWGEDGYTF
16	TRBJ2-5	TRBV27	CASSLLDRGQRETQYF
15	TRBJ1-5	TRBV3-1	CASSQDSGRNQPQHF
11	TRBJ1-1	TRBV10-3	CAVRKGHEAFF
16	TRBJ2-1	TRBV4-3	CASSQEASGSNGEQFF
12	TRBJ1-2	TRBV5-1	CASSPQGYGYTF
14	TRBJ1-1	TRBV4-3	CASSQDGTFSEAFF
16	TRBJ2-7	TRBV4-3	CASSQEFWGSRDEQYF
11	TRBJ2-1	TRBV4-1	CASSHAGEQFF
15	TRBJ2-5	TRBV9	CASSVANGAQETQYF
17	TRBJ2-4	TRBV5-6	CASSLVRAGLAKNIQYF
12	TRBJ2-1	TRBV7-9	CASRFPFGEQFF